This T cell receptor (beta chain) was retrieved from a study of cytomegalovirus exposure and HLA in healthy donors. Study background: An earlier analysis identified under 130 million unique TCR beta sequences in 150 million to 200 million T cells. 81% of roughly 430 genotyped donors fell in the Caucasian-associated ancestry cluster.

General study results and limits: Based on reports, TCR beta sequences accurately predicted HLA-A and HLA-B alleles for most subjects. An ancestry cluster, one associated with Asian ancestry, reportedly showed fewer N-insertions than the roughly 670-donor mean in a later analysis.

Looked up from germline, CDR1 is MNHNS and CDR2 is SASEGT. CDR3 length: 15 residues. V was cut by 6 bases and J by 3 bases, with 15 bases left in between. In its sample, this clone was seen once. Its specificity is not known. PCR employed 60 Vbeta and 13 Jbeta primers. Assay: immunoSEQ multiplex PCR; the TCRdb copy retains only in-frame clones and omits some. The sample records roughly 150,000 clones, around four fifths being singletons. This TCR was sampled from a boy between 2 and 10 years old in good health and CMV-seronegative. The chain joins TRBV6-1 to TRBJ2-1; a possible D gene is TRBD2 (6 bases). Sequences were obtained from PBMCs. The CDR3 region has the DNA TGTGCCAGCAGGCGGCAGCCGGGGGTCTACAATGAGCAGTTCTTC. Encoded protein: CASRRQPGVYNEQFF.